A selection of T cell receptor beta chains follows, all from one sample in a study of T cell responses to AZD1222 COVID-19 vaccine. Clones were sequenced by immunoSEQ multiplex PCR, and TCRdb holds only the in-frame ones, with some missing. The sample lists roughly 150,000 clones, just under 95% seen once, with around 1.6% in the top ten. The sample in question was peripheral blood, obtained on day 0 of AZD1222 vaccination. The origin of the receptors is an adult in good health. Each CDR3 is given without its conserved first and last residue.

J gene: TRBJ1-1
V gene: TRBV30
CDR3 protein: AWSEQGGGGTEAF

J gene: TRBJ2-2
V gene: TRBV5-1
CDR3 protein: ASSLGTGNTGELF

J gene: TRBJ2-1
V gene: TRBV7-2
CDR3 protein: ASSSRQSSYYNEQF

J gene: TRBJ2-5
V gene: TRBV15
CDR3 protein: ATSYGPQETQY

J gene: TRBJ1-2
V gene: TRBV6-5
CDR3 protein: ASSLRDSNYGYT

J gene: TRBJ2-3
V gene: TRBV5-1
CDR3 protein: ASSLKLAWGTDTQY

J gene: TRBJ2-5
V gene: TRBV5-1
CDR3 protein: ASSNYPSQETQY

J gene: TRBJ2-1
V gene: TRBV5-1
CDR3 protein: ASSAGLAGYNEQF

J gene: TRBJ2-3
V gene: TRBV19
CDR3 protein: ASSIKTGVTNTQY

J gene: TRBJ1-2
V gene: TRBV2
CDR3 protein: ASSPDIYGYT

J gene: TRBJ2-2
V gene: TRBV29-1
CDR3 protein: SGLAGGQWSGELF

J gene: TRBJ1-4
V gene: TRBV6-5
CDR3 protein: ASSYYRPKKGEKLF

J gene: TRBJ1-2
V gene: TRBV5-5
CDR3 protein: ASSPDEANYGYT

J gene: TRBJ2-3
V gene: TRBV7-9
CDR3 protein: ASSTPERGRLIDTQY

J gene: TRBJ2-1
V gene: TRBV5-1
CDR3 protein: ASSQDPTPYNEQF

J gene: TRBJ2-3
V gene: TRBV6-1
CDR3 protein: ASSGLAGGYSTDTQY

J gene: TRBJ1-5
V gene: TRBV4-1
CDR3 protein: ASSQRGAGDQPQH

J gene: TRBJ2-2
V gene: TRBV13
CDR3 protein: ASSLAGTGRRGELF

J gene: TRBJ2-7
V gene: TRBV2
CDR3 protein: ASSSGTGSYEQY

J gene: TRBJ2-1
V gene: TRBV10-1
CDR3 protein: ASSELAGGDNNEQF

J gene: TRBJ2-7
V gene: TRBV10-2
CDR3 protein: ASSNGRNTYEQY